A selection of T cell receptor beta chains follows, all from one sample in a study of spatial heterogeneity in lung cancer. TCRdb redid the calling of the 5' RACE reads with MiXCR, one entry per CDR3 protein. The sample lists 60,000 to 90,000 distinct CDR3 sequences, 13% seen once, with under 7.5% in the top ten. Here the sequenced sample was PBMCs, taken at surgery. The receptors here all came from a male donor with early-stage non-small cell lung cancer. The CDR3 runs from the conserved cysteine through the conserved F or W. The D gene is left open where the match is weak. For some rows the clone size is stated as once, few or many, or as a class when expanded; others skip it.

D	V	size	J	CDR3	DNA
.	TRBV6-5	.	TRBJ2-1	CASSYSNRYNEQFF	TGTGCCAGCAGTTACTCGAACAGGTACAATGAGCAGTTCTTC
TRBD2	TRBV9	few	TRBJ2-1	CASSGPTAGGPNEQFF	TGTGCCAGCAGCGGCCCAACTGCGGGAGGACCCAATGAGCAGTTCTTC
.	TRBV4-3	.	TRBJ2-1	CASSQAWGYNEQFF	TGCGCCAGCAGCCAGGCTTGGGGTTACAATGAGCAGTTCTTC
.	TRBV10-3	.	TRBJ1-2	CAISEWPETGYTF	TGTGCCATCAGTGAGTGGCCCGAGACCGGCTACACCTTC
TRBD2	TRBV7-9	many	TRBJ2-6	CASSPPGGPSFNVLTF	TGTGCCAGCAGCCCACCGGGAGGCCCTTCCTTCAACGTCCTGACTTTC
.	TRBV2	many	TRBJ2-5	CASSVNKETQYF	TGTGCCAGCAGTGTTAACAAAGAGACCCAGTACTTC
TRBD1	TRBV18	.	TRBJ1-5	CDSSTTGVDNQPQHF	TGTGACAGCTCCACAACAGGGGTGGACAATCAGCCCCAGCATTTT
.	TRBV24-1	.	TRBJ2-5	CATSDRAEQETQYF	TGTGCCACCAGTGATCGGGCGGAGCAAGAGACCCAGTACTTC
.	TRBV7-9	.	TRBJ2-7	CASSLNGEQYF	TGTGCCAGCAGCTTAAATGGGGAGCAGTACTTC
.	TRBV29-1	.	TRBJ2-7	CSVVHRGGSPSTYEQYF	TGCAGCGTCGTCCACAGGGGGGGTTCTCCATCAACCTACGAGCAGTACTTC
TRBD1	TRBV10-1	few	TRBJ2-5	CASSESEQGERRKTQYF	TGCGCCAGCAGTGAGTCAGAACAGGGGGAAAGGAGAAAGACCCAGTACTTC
.	TRBV25-1	.	TRBJ1-1	CASIPTGLSENTEAFF	TGTGCCAGCATTCCAACGGGACTCTCGGAAAACACTGAAGCTTTCTTT
.	TRBV9	many	TRBJ1-1	CASSAGLNTEAFF	TGTGCCAGCAGCGCTGGCCTGAACACTGAAGCTTTCTTT
.	TRBV9	many	TRBJ1-3	CASSPGAAPGNTIYF	TGTGCCAGCAGCCCCGGGGCGGCCCCGGGAAACACCATATATTTT
.	TRBV20-1	few	TRBJ1-1	CSARDNTEAFF	TGCAGTGCTAGAGATAACACTGAAGCTTTCTTT
.	TRBV12-5	.	TRBJ2-7	CASGPGGFPYEQYF	TGTGCTAGTGGCCCTGGGGGGTTCCCCTACGAGCAGTACTTC
.	TRBV20-1	few	TRBJ2-1	CSGIFIGEQFF	TGCAGTGGTATCTTCATCGGCGAGCAGTTCTTC
TRBD1	TRBV29-1	.	TRBJ1-1	CSVTTTGTVNTEAFF	TGCAGCGTTACAACCACCGGGACAGTGAACACTGAAGCTTTCTTT
TRBD1	TRBV6-1	few	TRBJ2-7	CASTDRVYEQYF	TGTGCCAGCACGGACAGGGTGTACGAGCAGTACTTC
.	TRBV30	.	TRBJ2-2	CAWSVFATGELFF	TGTGCCTGGAGTGTATTTGCCACCGGGGAGCTGTTTTTT
.	TRBV5-1	.	TRBJ2-7	CASSLVSSVSYEQYF	TGCGCCAGCAGCTTGGTCTCTAGCGTCTCCTACGAGCAGTACTTC
.	TRBV14	.	TRBJ2-5	CASSQSGQTQYF	TGTGCCAGCAGCCAATCGGGACAGACCCAGTACTTC
.	TRBV2	few	TRBJ1-1	CASSEVVNTEAFF	TGTGCCAGCAGTGAAGTAGTGAACACTGAAGCTTTCTTT
.	TRBV28	.	TRBJ2-4	CASSLGGAKNIQYF	TGTGCCAGCAGTTTAGGTGGAGCCAAAAACATTCAGTACTTC